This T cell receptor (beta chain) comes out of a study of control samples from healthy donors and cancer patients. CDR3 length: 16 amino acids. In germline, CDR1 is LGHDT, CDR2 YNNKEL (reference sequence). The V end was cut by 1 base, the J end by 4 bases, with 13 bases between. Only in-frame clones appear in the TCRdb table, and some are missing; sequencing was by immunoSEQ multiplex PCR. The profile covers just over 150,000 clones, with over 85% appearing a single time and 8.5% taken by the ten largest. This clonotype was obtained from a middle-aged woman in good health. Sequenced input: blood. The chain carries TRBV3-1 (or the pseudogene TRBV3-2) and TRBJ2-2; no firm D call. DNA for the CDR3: TGTGCCAGCAGCCAAGGGACCTCCCCAAGCACCGGGGAGCTGTTTTTT. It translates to CASSQGTSPSTGELFF.